This T cell receptor beta chain was identified in a study of beta chain features in type 1 diabetes. Study outcomes and limitations: In comparison with healthy donors, patients had naive, central memory and Treg TCRB repertoires that appeared more similar.

Sequenced material consisted of expressed TCRB transcripts (all of the isolated RNA was reverse transcribed). Measured with immunoSEQ multiplex PCR; TCRdb has only the in-frame clones, and not every one. Among some 500,000 clones listed, around 10% were seen once. The V end lost 4 bases, the J end lost 5 bases, and 15 bases lay between the germline ends. The CDR3 sequence is 14 residues long. CDR1 SGHDT and CDR2 YYEEEE come from the germline V gene. With respect to this clone: Antigen specificity is unknown.

CD4+ naive, central memory, regulatory and stem cell-like memory subsets were isolated by sorting on CD45RO/CCR7/CD25/CD127/CD95/CD27. The chain combines TRBV5-6 with TRBJ1-1, with D possibly matching TRBD1 (6 bases). The sequenced sample consisted of naive CD4+ T cells from blood. The origin of this receptor is a woman in her late teens or twenties in good health. CDR3 sequence: CASSQVTGFTEAFF. CDR3 nucleotides: TGTGCCAGCAGCCAAGTAACAGGGTTTACTGAAGCTTTCTTT.